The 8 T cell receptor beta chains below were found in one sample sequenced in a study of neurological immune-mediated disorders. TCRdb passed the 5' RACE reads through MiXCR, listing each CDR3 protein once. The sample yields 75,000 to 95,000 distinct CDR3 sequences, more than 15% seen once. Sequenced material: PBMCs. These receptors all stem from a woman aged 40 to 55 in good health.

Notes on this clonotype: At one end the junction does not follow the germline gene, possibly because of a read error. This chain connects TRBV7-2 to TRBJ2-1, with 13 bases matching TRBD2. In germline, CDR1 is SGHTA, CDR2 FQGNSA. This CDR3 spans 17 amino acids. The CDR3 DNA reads TGTGCCAACAGCTTAGGTAGGACTAGCGGGAGAAGGGCTGAGCAGTTCTTC. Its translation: CANSLGRTSGRRAEQFF.

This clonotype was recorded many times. CDR3 coding DNA: TGTGCCAGCAGCTCGACCGACAGGACTAACACCGGGGAGCTGTTTTTT. Translated, it gives CASSSTDRTNTGELFF. The V gene is TRBV7-9, the J gene TRBJ2-2, with a weak D call TRBD1 (6 bases). V lost 4 bases and J lost 2, with 14 bases in between. The germline V gene encodes CDR1 SEHNR and CDR2 FQNEAQ (reference sequence). CDR3 length equals 16 residues.

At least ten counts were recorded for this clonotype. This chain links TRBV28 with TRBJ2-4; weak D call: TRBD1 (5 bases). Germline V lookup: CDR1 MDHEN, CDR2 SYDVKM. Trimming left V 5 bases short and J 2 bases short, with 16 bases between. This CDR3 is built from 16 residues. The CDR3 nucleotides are TGTGCCAGCAGTCCCAGGGTTAGTCTTTCCAAAAACATTCAGTACTTC. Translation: CASSPRVSLSKNIQYF.

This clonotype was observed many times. The CDR3 DNA reads TGTGCCAGCTCACCCGACAGAACCTACGAGCAGTACGTC. This codes for CASSPDRTYEQYV. The J gene is TRBJ2-7, the V gene TRBV18; perhaps TRBD1 as D (5 bases). V lost 3 bases to trimming and J lost 2 bases, with 8 bases between them. The CDR3 is 13 amino acids. CDR1 and CDR2 (germline): KGHSH, LQKENI.

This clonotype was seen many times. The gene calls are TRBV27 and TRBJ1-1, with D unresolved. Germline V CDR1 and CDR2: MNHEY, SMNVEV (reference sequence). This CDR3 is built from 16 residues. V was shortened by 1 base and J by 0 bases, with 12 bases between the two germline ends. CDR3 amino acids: CASSLFPGSMNTEAFF. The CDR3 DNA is TGTGCCAGCAGTTTATTTCCAGGAAGCATGAACACTGAAGCTTTCTTT.

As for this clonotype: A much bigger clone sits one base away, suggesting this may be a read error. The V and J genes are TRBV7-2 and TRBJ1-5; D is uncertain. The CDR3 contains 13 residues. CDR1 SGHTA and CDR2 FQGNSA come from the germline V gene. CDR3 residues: CASSPTFNQHQHF. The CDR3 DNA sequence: TGTGCCAGCAGCCCCACGTTCAATCAGCACCAGCATTTT.

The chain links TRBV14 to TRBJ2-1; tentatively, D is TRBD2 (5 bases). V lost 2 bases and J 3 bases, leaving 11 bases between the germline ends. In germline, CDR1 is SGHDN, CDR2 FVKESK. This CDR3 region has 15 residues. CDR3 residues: CASSQLRGNYNEQFF. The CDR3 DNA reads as TGTGCCAGCAGCCAACTCCGGGGAAACTACAATGAGCAGTTCTTC.

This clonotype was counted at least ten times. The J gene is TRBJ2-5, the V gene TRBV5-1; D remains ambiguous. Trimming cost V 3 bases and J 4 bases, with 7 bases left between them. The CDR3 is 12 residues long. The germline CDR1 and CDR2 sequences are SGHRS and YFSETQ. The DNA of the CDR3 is TGCGCCAGCAGCTCCTCCGCAGAGACCCAGTACTTC. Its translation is CASSSSAETQYF.